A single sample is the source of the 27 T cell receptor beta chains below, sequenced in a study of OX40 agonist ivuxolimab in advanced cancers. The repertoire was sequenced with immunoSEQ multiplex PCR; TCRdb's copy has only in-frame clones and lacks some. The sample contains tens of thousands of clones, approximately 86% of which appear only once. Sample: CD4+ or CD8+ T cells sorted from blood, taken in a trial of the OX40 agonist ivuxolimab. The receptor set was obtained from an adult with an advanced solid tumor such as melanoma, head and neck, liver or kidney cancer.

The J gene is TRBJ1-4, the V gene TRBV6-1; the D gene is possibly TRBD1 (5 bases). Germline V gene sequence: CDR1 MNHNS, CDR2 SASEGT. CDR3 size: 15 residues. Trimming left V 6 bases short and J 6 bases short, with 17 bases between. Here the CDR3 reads CASRTAGGEDEKLFF. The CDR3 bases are TGTGCCAGCAGGACGGCCGGAGGGGAGGATGAAAAACTGTTTTTT.

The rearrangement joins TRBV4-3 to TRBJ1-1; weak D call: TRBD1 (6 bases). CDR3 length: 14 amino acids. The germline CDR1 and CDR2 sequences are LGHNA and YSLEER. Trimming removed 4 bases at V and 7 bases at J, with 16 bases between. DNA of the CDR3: TGCGCCAGCAGCCGATCCCCGGACAGCCTTGAAGCTTTCTTT. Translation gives CASSRSPDSLEAFF.

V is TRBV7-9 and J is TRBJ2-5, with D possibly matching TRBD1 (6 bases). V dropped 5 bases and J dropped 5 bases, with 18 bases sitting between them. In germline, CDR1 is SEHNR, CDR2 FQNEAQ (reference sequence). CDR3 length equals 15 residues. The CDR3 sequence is CASSNTGSRGETQYF. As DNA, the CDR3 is TGTGCCAGCAGCAACACAGGTTCCAGGGGCGAGACCCAGTACTTC.

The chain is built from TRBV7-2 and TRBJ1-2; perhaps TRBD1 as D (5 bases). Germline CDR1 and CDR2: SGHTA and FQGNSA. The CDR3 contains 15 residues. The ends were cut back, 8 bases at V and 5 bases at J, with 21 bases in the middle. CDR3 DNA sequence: TGTGCCAGCTCAAGCCCAAGAAGACAGCTATATGGCTACACCTTC. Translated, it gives CASSSPRRQLYGYTF. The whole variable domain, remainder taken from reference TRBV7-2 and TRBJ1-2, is GAGVSQSPSNKVTEKGKDVELRCDPISGHTALYWYRQSLGQGLEFLIYFQGNSAPDKSGLPSDRFSAERTGGSVSTLTIQRTQQEDSAVYLCASSSPRRQLYGYTFGSGTRLTVV.

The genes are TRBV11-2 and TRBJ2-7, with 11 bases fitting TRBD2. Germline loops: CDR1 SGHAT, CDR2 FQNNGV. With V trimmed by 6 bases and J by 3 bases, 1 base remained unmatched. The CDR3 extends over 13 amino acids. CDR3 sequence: CASRLAGDYEQYF. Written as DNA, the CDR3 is TGTGCCAGCAGACTAGCGGGAGACTACGAGCAGTACTTC.

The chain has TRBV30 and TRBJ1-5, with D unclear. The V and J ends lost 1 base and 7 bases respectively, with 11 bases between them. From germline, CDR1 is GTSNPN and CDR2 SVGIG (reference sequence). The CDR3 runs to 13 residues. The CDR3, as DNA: TGTGCCTGGAGTGCCGAGGGAGGGCAGCCCCAGCATTTT. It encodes CAWSAEGGQPQHF.

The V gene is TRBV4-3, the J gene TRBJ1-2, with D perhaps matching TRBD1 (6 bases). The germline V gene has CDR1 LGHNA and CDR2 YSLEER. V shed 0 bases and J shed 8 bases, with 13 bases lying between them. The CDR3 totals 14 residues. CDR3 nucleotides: TGCGCCAGCAGCCAAGATAGGGGGGCAAGAGGCTACACCTTC. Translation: CASSQDRGARGYTF.

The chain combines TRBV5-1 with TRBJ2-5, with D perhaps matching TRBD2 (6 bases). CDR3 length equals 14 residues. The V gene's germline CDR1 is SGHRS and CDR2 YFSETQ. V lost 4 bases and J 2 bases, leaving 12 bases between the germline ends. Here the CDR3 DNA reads TGCGCCAGCAGCCCCCAGGGACTTCAAGAGACCCAGTACTTC. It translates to CASSPQGLQETQYF. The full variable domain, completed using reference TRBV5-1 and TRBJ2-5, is KAGVTQTPRYLIKTRGQQVTLSCSPISGHRSVSWYQQTPGQGLQFLFEYFSETQRNKGNFPGRFSGRQFSNSRSEMNVSTLELGDSALYLCASSPQGLQETQYFGPGTRLLVL.

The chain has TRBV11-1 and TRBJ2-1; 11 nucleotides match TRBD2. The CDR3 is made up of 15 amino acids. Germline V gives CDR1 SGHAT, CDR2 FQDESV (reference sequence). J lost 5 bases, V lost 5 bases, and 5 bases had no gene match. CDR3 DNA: TGTGCCAGCAGCATTAGCGGGAGGGGGAACAATGAGCAGTTCTTC. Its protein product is CASSISGRGNNEQFF.

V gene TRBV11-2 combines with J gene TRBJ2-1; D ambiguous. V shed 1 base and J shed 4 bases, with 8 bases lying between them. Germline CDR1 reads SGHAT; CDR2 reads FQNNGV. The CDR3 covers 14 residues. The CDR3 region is CASSLGSRYNEQFF. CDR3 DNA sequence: TGTGCCAGCAGCTTAGGATCCAGGTACAATGAGCAGTTCTTC.

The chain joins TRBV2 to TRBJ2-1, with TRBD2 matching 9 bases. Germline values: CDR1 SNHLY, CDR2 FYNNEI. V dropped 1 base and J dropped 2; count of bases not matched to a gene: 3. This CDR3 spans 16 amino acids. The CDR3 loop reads CASSEEGGRAYNEQFF. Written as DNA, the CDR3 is TGTGCCAGCAGTGAAGAAGGCGGGAGGGCCTACAATGAGCAGTTCTTC.

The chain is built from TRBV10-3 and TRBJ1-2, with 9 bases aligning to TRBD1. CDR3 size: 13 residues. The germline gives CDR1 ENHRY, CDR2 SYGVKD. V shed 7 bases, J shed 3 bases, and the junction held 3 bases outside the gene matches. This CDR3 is CAITRTGDYGYTF. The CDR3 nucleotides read TGTGCCATCACCCGGACAGGGGACTATGGCTACACCTTC.

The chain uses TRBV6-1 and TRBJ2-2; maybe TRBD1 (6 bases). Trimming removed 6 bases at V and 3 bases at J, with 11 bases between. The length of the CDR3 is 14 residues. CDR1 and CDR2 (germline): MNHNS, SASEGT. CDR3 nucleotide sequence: TGTGCCAGCAGATCTGGGGGCGACACCGGGGAGCTGTTTTTT. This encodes CASRSGGDTGELFF.

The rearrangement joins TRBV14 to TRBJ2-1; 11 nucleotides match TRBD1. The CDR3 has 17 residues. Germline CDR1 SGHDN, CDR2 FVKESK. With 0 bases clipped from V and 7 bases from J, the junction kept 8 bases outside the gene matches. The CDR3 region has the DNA TGTGCCAGCAGCCAAGATGTTGGGACAGGGGGGGATAATGAGCAGTTCTTC. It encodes CASSQDVGTGGDNEQFF.

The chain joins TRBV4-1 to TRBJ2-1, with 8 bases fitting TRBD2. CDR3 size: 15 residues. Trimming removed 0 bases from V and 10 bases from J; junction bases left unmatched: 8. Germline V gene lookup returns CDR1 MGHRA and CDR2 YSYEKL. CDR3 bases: TGCGCCAGCAGCCAAGAGGCTAGCGGGCCCGAGGAGCAGTTCTTC. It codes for CASSQEASGPEEQFF.

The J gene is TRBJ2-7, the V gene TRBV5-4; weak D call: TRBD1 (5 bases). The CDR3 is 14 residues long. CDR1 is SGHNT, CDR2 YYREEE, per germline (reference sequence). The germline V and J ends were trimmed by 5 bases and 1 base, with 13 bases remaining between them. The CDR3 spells CASSQGFNSYEQYF. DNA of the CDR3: TGTGCCAGCAGTCAGGGATTTAATTCCTACGAGCAGTACTTC. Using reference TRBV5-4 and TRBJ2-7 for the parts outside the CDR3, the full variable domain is ETGVTQSPTHLIKTRGQQVTLRCSSQSGHNTVSWYQQALGQGPQFIFQYYREEENGRGNFPPRFSGLQFPNYSSELNVNALELDDSALYLCASSQGFNSYEQYFGPGTRLTVT.

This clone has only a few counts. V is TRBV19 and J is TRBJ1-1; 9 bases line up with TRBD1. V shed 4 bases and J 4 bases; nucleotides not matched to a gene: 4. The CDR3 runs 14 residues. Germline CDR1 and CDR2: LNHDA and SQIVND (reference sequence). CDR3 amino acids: CASSRGTGPTEAFF. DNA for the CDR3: TGTGCCAGTAGTAGGGGGACAGGGCCCACTGAAGCTTTCTTT.

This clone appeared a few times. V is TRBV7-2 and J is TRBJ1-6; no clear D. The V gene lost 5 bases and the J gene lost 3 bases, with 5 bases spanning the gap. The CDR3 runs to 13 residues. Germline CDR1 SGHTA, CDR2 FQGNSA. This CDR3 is CASSPGYNSPLHF. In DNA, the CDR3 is TGTGCCAGCAGCCCGGGCTATAATTCACCCCTCCACTTT.

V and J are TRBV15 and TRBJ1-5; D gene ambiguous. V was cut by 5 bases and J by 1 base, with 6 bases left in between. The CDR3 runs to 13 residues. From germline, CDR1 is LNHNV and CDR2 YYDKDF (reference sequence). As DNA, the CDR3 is TGTGCCACCAGCCTTTTGAGCAATCAGCCCCAGCATTTT. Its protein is CATSLLSNQPQHF.

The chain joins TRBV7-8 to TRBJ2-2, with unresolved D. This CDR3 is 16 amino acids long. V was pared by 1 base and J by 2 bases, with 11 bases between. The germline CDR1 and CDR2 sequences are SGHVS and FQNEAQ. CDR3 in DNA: TGTGCCAGCAGCTTAGGCGCAGCTCGAAACACCGGGGAGCTGTTTTTT. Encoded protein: CASSLGAARNTGELFF.

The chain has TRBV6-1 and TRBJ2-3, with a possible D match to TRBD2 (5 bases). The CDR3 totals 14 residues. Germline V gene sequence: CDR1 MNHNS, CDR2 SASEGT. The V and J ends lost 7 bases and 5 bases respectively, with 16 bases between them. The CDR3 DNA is TGTGCCAGCACTTCAGGACTCTCGGTAGATACGCAGTATTTT. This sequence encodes CASTSGLSVDTQYF.

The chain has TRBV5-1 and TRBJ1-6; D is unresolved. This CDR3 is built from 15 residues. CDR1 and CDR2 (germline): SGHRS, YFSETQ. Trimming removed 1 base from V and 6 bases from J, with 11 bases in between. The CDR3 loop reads CASSLTGDANSPLHF. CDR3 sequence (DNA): TGCGCCAGCAGCTTGACCGGGGATGCTAATTCACCCCTCCACTTT.

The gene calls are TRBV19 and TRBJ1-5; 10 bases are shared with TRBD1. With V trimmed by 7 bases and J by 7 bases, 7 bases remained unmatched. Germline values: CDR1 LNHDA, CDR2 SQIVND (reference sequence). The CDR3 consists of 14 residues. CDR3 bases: TGTGCCAGTAATGACAGGGGGCTTAACCAGCCCCAGCATTTT. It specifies CASNDRGLNQPQHF.

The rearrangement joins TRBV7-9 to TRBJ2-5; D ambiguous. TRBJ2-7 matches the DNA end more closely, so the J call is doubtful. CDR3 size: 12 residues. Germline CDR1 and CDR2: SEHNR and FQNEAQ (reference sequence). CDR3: CASSPSGYEQYF. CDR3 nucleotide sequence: TGTGCCAGCAGCCCGAGTGGCTACGAGCAGTACTTC.

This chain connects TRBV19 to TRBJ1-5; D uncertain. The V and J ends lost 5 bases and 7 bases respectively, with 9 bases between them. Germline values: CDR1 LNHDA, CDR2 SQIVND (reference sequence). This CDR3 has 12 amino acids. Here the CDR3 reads CASSFLGQPQHF. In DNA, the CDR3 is TGTGCCAGTAGTTTCTTGGGCCAGCCCCAGCATTTT.

CDR3 protein: CASSSITDRAFF. The CDR3 DNA is TGTGCCAGCAGCTCGATAACTGATAGAGCTTTCTTT. This rearrangement joins TRBV7-8 to TRBJ1-1; unclear D gene. The V and J ends lost 4 bases and 10 bases respectively, with 13 bases between them. CDR1 is SGHVS, CDR2 FQNEAQ, per germline. The CDR3 runs 12 residues. Full variable domain (outside the CDR3, taken from reference TRBV7-8 and TRBJ1-1): GAGVSQSPRYKVAKRGQDVALRCDPISGHVSLFWYQQALGQGPEFLTYFQNEAQLDKSGLPSDRFFAERPEGSVSTLKIQRTQQEDSAVYLCASSSITDRAFFGQGTRLTVV.

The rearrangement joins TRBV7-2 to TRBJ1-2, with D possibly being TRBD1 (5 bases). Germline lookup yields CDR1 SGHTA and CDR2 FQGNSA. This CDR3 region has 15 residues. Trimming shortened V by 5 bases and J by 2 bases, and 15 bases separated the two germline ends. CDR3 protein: CASSPSFGDNYGYTF. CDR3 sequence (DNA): TGTGCCAGCAGCCCGTCGTTCGGGGACAACTATGGCTACACCTTC.